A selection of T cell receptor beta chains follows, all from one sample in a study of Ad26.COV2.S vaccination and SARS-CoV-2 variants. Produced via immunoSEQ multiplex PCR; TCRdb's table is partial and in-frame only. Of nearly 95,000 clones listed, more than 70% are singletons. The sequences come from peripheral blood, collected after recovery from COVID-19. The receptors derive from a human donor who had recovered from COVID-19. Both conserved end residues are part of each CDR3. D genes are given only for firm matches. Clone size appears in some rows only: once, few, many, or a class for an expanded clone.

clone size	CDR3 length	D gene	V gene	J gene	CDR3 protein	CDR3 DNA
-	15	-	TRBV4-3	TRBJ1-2	CASSHFRQANYGYTF	TGCGCCAGCAGCCACTTTAGACAGGCGAACTATGGCTACACCTTC
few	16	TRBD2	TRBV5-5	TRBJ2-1	CASSQTSVSSYKEQFF	TGTGCCAGCAGCCAAACTAGCGTTAGCTCCTACAAAGAGCAGTTCTTC
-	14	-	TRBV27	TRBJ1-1	CASSSGATNTEAFF	TGTGCCAGCAGCAGCGGCGCAACGAACACTGAAGCTTTCTTT
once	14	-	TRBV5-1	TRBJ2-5	CASSFLGIKETQYF	TGCGCCAGCAGCTTCCTTGGGATAAAAGAGACCCAGTACTTC
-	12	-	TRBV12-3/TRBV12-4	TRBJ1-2	CASTPNTYGYTF	TGTGCCAGCACCCCCAATACTTATGGCTACACCTTC
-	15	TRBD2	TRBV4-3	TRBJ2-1	CASSQRAGGGNEQFF	TGCGCCAGCAGCCAACGAGCGGGAGGAGGAAATGAGCAGTTCTTC
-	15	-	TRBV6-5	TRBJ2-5	CASSPIFRGQETQYF	TGTGCCAGCAGCCCAATCTTCCGGGGTCAAGAGACCCAGTACTTC
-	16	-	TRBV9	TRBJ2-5	CASSSGALASQETQYF	TGTGCCAGCAGCTCCGGGGCCCTCGCCTCCCAAGAGACCCAGTACTTC
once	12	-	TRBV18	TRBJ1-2	CASSPGGYGYTF	TGTGCCAGCTCACCCGGGGGCTATGGCTACACCTTC
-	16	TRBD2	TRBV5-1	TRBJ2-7	CASSLFPAGGTYEQYF	TGCGCCAGCAGCTTGTTCCCAGCGGGGGGAACCTACGAGCAGTACTTC
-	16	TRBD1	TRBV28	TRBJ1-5	CASSLIGQAFNQPQHF	TGTGCCAGCAGTTTAATAGGACAGGCCTTCAATCAGCCCCAGCATTTT
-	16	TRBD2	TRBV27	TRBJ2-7	CASSLFFTSASYEQYF	TGTGCCAGCAGTTTATTTTTTACTAGCGCATCCTACGAGCAGTACTTC
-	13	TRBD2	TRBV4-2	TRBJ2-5	CASSQLAGETQYF	TGTGCCAGCAGCCAACTAGCGGGAGAGACCCAGTACTTC
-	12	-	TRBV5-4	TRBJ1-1	CASSPNRVEAFF	TGTGCCAGCAGCCCGAACAGGGTTGAAGCTTTCTTT
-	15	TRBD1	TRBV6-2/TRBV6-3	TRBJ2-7	CASSFHRDRGYEQYF	TGTGCCAGCAGTTTTCACCGGGACAGGGGTTACGAGCAGTACTTC
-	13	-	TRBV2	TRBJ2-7	CASSRALGGEQYF	TGTGCCAGCAGCCGGGCCCTGGGAGGAGAGCAGTACTTC
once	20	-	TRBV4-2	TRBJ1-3	CASSQSGVLSSHSVGNTIYF	TGTGCCAGCAGCCAATCGGGGGTTTTGTCGTCCCACTCGGTTGGAAACACCATATATTTT
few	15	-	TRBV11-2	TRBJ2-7	CASSLGGAATYEQYF	TGTGCCAGCAGCTTAGGGGGGGCGGCGACCTACGAGCAGTACTTC
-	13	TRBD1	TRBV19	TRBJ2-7	CASSPGQAGEQYF	TGTGCCAGTAGTCCCGGACAGGCCGGCGAGCAGTACTTC
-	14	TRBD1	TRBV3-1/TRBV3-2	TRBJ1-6	CASSHAGGNSPLHF	TGTGCCAGCAGCCATGCAGGGGGCAATTCACCCCTCCACTTT
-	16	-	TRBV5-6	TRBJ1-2	CASSLSLGTRYYGYTF	TGTGCCAGCAGCTTGTCTTTAGGGACTCGGTACTATGGCTACACCTTC
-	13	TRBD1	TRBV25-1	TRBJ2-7	CASSRGPIYEQYF	TGTGCCAGCAGCAGGGGGCCTATCTACGAGCAGTACTTC
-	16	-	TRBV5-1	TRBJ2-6	CASSPGGSSGANVLTF	TGCGCCAGCAGCCCAGGGGGGAGCTCTGGGGCCAACGTCCTGACTTTC
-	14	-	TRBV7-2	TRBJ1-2	CASSLGTGTGGYTF	TGTGCCAGCAGCTTGGGTACGGGAACGGGGGGCTACACCTTC
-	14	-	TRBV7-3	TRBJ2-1	CASSLNGGGNEQFF	TGTGCCAGCAGCTTAAATGGAGGGGGCAATGAGCAGTTCTTC
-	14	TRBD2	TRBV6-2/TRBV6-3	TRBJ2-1	CASSQTSGYNEQFF	TGTGCCAGCAGTCAGACTAGCGGTTACAATGAGCAGTTCTTC